This TCR beta chain came from a study of OX40 agonist ivuxolimab in advanced cancers. Study background: Patients received the agonistic anti-OX40 (CD134) antibody ivuxolimab. Dose-escalation patients suffered from hepatocellular carcinoma, melanoma, renal cell or head and neck cancer.

Sequenced by immunoSEQ multiplex PCR; TCRdb stores in-frame clones only, minus some. The profile shows 76,000 or so clones, approximately 89% of them singletons. Patients with autoimmune history or systemic immunosuppression were excluded. The sequence derives from an adult with an advanced solid tumor such as melanoma, head and neck, liver or kidney cancer. The specimen was CD4+ or CD8+ T cells sorted from blood, collected in a trial of the OX40 agonist ivuxolimab.

The CDR3 region is CASGDTILNYGYTF. The CDR3 bases are TGTGCCAGCGGCGACACCATCCTTAACTATGGCTACACCTTC. This chain connects TRBV28 to TRBJ1-2; D uncertain. Germline CDR1 is MDHEN and CDR2 is SYDVKM. V was pared by 8 bases and J by 1 base, with 14 bases between. This CDR3 comprises 14 residues.